What follows is one T cell receptor (beta chain) and its context. TCRdb's table, derived via immunoSEQ multiplex PCR, lists solely in-frame clones and lacks some. The data hold over 75,000 clones, with approximately 90% observed a single time. Time point reported: cycle 4 day 1 (C4D1), after 5 to 7 weeks of nivolumab. Every patient experienced relapse after autologous stem cell transplantation, and brentuximab vedotin exposure varied. This CDR3 has 16 residues. V lost 3 bases and J 0 bases, leaving 13 bases between the germline ends. Germline V lookup: CDR1 SGHRS, CDR2 YFSETQ. The data are from a study of PD-1 blockade in classical Hodgkin lymphoma.

Sequences were derived from peripheral blood mononuclear cells (PBMCs), sampled before the fourth cycle of nivolumab. The receptor comes from a human donor with classical Hodgkin lymphoma. The chain combines TRBV5-1 with TRBJ2-1; D remains ambiguous. CDR3 amino acids: CASSSTDGSSYNEQFF. CDR3 sequence (DNA): TGCGCCAGCAGCTCGACTGACGGAAGCTCCTACAATGAGCAGTTCTTC.